This T cell receptor beta chain is drawn from a study of blood T cells in healthy people across ages. A second roughly 7 to 11 cycle PCR used barcoded and J-beta primers. Every molecule of cDNA carried a tag from a template-switch adaptor with 12 random nucleotides. TCRdb recomputed calls from the 5' RACE reads with MiXCR, one row per CDR3 protein. Of some 760,000 distinct CDR3 sequences in the sample, roughly 25% were seen once. The germline V gene encodes CDR1 SGHTA and CDR2 FQGNSA. Trimming stripped 5 bases from V and 0 bases from J, with 20 bases between. The length of the CDR3 is 18 residues. These data were also filed under a second study, of T cells of mothers and their children.

Sequencing used blood. The chain employs TRBV7-2 and TRBJ1-3; D is uncertain. The TCR originated in a boy younger than 18 in good health. CDR3 protein: CASSVGGFSHLSGNTIYF. CDR3 in DNA: TGTGCCAGCAGCGTAGGAGGGTTTTCCCATCTCTCTGGAAACACCATATATTTT.